This T cell receptor (beta chain) was sequenced for a study of cytomegalovirus exposure and HLA in healthy donors. In the PCR, 60 Vbeta and 13 Jbeta primers were used. Data came from immunoSEQ multiplex PCR; TCRdb stores just in-frame clones and leaves some out. Of over 120,000 clones detected, 65% to 85% appear once; the ten largest clones hold about 7%. This clone was counted only a few times. Healthy individuals who donated bone marrow served as the donors. V was shortened by 1 base and J by 5 bases, with 11 bases between the two germline ends. CDR3 size: 15 residues. From germline, CDR1 is KGHSH and CDR2 LQKENI.

The gene calls are TRBV18 and TRBJ1-4; maybe TRBD1 (6 bases). The clonotype was recovered from a man younger than 45 in good health and CMV-seronegative. Sequenced input: PBMCs. In DNA, the CDR3 is TGTGCCAGCTCACCACTGCAGGGGACGAATGAAAAACTGTTTTTT. As protein: CASSPLQGTNEKLFF.